The 28 T cell receptor beta chains listed next were all sequenced from one sample in a study of shared clonotypes between healthy human individuals. Sequencing used immunoSEQ multiplex PCR; TCRdb keeps in-frame clones, though not all of them. The table lists roughly 2,500,000 clones, 93% of them singletons, with approximately 0.36% in the top ten. The specimen was naive CD4+ T cells from PBMCs. Subset noted: CD45RA+ positively selected. These receptors came from a man between 18 and 29 years old in good health. Some clones in this sample may be carry-over from other donors' samples.

In DNA, the CDR3 is TGTGCCAGCAGCTTAATTCCCCGAACCTTCACTGAAGCTTTCTTT. Protein product: CASSLIPRTFTEAFF. This sequence joins TRBV7-3 and TRBJ1-1; no clear D. The CDR3 contains 15 residues. Germline V gene lookup returns CDR1 SGHTA and CDR2 FQGTGA. Deletions cut 1 base from V and 4 bases from J, with 13 bases between.

V and J are TRBV9 and TRBJ2-7, with D perhaps assigned TRBD1 or TRBD2 (5 bases each). The CDR3 covers 13 residues. Germline CDR1 reads SGDLS; CDR2 reads YYNGEE. Trimming stripped 4 bases from V and 9 bases from J, with 17 bases between. Here the CDR3 reads CASSPRDQTGQYF. CDR3 sequence (DNA): TGTGCCAGCAGCCCTCGGGACCAAACGGGGCAGTACTTC.

This chain joins TRBV5-1 and TRBJ2-1; TRBD2 aligns across 7 bases. The germline CDR1 and CDR2 sequences are SGHRS and YFSETQ. V trimming: 0 bases; J trimming: 10 bases; junction bases outside the gene matches: 10. The CDR3 length is 15 residues. CDR3 coding DNA: TGCGCCAGCAGCTTGGGACTAGCAACCCAGGGCGAGCAGTTCTTC. The encoded protein is CASSLGLATQGEQFF.

The genes are TRBV6-5 and TRBJ1-2; D is uncertain. Per the germline V gene, CDR1 is MNHEY and CDR2 is SVGAGI. The CDR3 has 12 residues. V was clipped by 7 bases and J by 4 bases, with 10 bases between them. CDR3 DNA: TGTGCCAGCACCAACCGGATCTATGGCTACACCTTC. This gives the protein CASTNRIYGYTF.

The V call is TRBV27, the J call TRBJ2-1; the match to TRBD1 covers 9 bases. V lost 6 bases, J lost 2 bases, and 5 bases stayed unmatched. CDR1 is MNHEY and CDR2 is SMNVEV in the germline V gene (reference sequence). CDR3 length: 15 amino acids. This CDR3 reads CASSQGQGTYNEQFF. In nucleotides, the CDR3 is TGTGCCAGCAGCCAAGGACAGGGGACCTACAATGAGCAGTTCTTC.

The chain couples TRBV5-6 to TRBJ1-3, with 8 nucleotides matching TRBD1. The germline V gene has CDR1 SGHDT and CDR2 YYEEEE. The length of the CDR3 is 15 residues. V gave up 4 bases and J gave up 2 bases; unmatched junction bases: 5. CDR3 protein: CASSTGQAPGNTIYF. Here the CDR3 DNA reads TGTGCCAGCAGCACGGGACAGGCTCCTGGAAACACCATATATTTT.

The gene calls are TRBV7-2 and TRBJ2-1; D perhaps matches TRBD2 (6 bases). Germline CDR1 reads SGHTA; CDR2 reads FQGNSA. Trimming took 3 bases from V and 4 from J, leaving 10 bases between them. The CDR3 consists of 14 residues. The CDR3 DNA reads TGTGCCAGCAGCTTTGGTAGCGGATACAATGAGCAGTTCTTC. Translating gives CASSFGSGYNEQFF.

The rearrangement links TRBV6-6 to TRBJ2-5; D not certain. CDR1 and CDR2 (germline): MNHNY, SVGAGI (reference sequence). The length of the CDR3 is 13 residues. V lost 5 bases and J 2 bases, leaving 9 bases between the germline ends. The CDR3 sequence: CASSQRTQETQYF. In DNA, the CDR3 is TGTGCCAGCAGTCAACGGACGCAAGAGACCCAGTACTTC.

The chain joins TRBV27 to TRBJ2-5; TRBD2 might be the D (5 bases). This CDR3 contains 12 residues. The ends were cut back, 8 bases at V and 1 base at J, with 8 bases in the middle. Germline V lookup: CDR1 MNHEY, CDR2 SMNVEV (reference sequence). CDR3 in amino acids: CASGLSQETQYF. Here the CDR3 DNA reads TGTGCCAGCGGACTTTCCCAAGAGACCCAGTACTTC.

The V gene is TRBV9, the J gene TRBJ2-3; D is perhaps TRBD1 or TRBD2 (7 bases each). V lost 4 bases to trimming and J lost 4 bases, with 16 bases between them. The CDR3 is 15 amino acids. The germline CDR1 and CDR2 sequences are SGDLS and YYNGEE. The CDR3 here is CASSPGGGRADTQYF. The DNA of the CDR3 is TGTGCCAGCAGCCCAGGGGGGGGAAGGGCAGATACGCAGTATTTT. Variable domain in full (rest from reference TRBV9 and TRBJ2-3): DSGVTQTPKHLITATGQRVTLRCSPRSGDLSVYWYQQSLDQGLQFLIQYYNGEERAKGNILERFSAQQFPDLHSELNLSSLELGDSALYFCASSPGGGRADTQYFGPGTRLTVL.

This rearrangement joins TRBV5-1 to TRBJ2-3; possibly TRBD2 for D (6 bases). CDR1 and CDR2 (germline): SGHRS, YFSETQ. V lost 0 bases, J lost 3 bases, and 11 bases lay in between. The CDR3 spans 15 residues. This CDR3 is CASSLDGGRTDTQYF. As DNA, the CDR3 is TGCGCCAGCAGCTTGGATGGAGGGAGAACAGATACGCAGTATTTT.

The CDR3 nucleotides read TGCGCCAGCAGTCATACGGCCCAGGGGGCGGGCGCAACTAATGAAAAACTGTTTTTT. Its translation: CASSHTAQGAGATNEKLFF. The chain carries TRBV23-1 and TRBJ1-4; 8 bases match TRBD1. TRBV23-1 is designated an ORF whose function remains uncertain. J gave up 0 bases and V 3 bases, and 12 bases lay outside the gene matches. The CDR3 has 19 residues.

Notes on this clone: One end of the junction fails to match germline, which may point to a read error. The chain is built from TRBV5-4 and TRBJ1-4, with 9 bases identical to TRBD1. Germline V gives CDR1 SGHNT, CDR2 YYREEE (reference sequence). The CDR3 loop spans 14 amino acids. CDR3 protein: CASSTQGAREKLSF. Here the CDR3 DNA reads TGTGCCAGCAGCACACAGGGGGCGCGAGAAAAACTGTCTTTT.

CDR3 residues: CASSPLVSSYNEQFF. CDR3 DNA: TGCGCCAGCAGCCCCTTGGTAAGCTCCTACAATGAGCAGTTCTTC. The chain links TRBV5-1 to TRBJ2-1; D remains unclear. V lost 4 bases, J lost 0 bases, and 11 bases lay in between. Germline CDR1 reads SGHRS; CDR2 reads YFSETQ. The CDR3 runs 15 residues.

The sample holds a few counts of this clone. V is TRBV19 and J is TRBJ1-2; the D gene is possibly TRBD1 (6 bases). The CDR3 sequence is 15 residues long. Germline assignment: CDR1 LNHDA and CDR2 SQIVND (reference sequence). V shed 2 bases and J shed 7 bases, with 17 bases lying between them. This CDR3 reads CASSIHGGTSVGYTF. CDR3 bases: TGTGCCAGTAGTATACACGGGGGCACTTCGGTTGGCTACACCTTC.

CDR3 in amino acids: CASSHSALGMNTEAFF. As DNA, the CDR3 is TGCGCCAGCAGTCACAGCGCCTTGGGCATGAACACTGAAGCTTTCTTT. J is TRBJ1-1 and V is TRBV4-3; D uncertain. Trimming took 6 bases from V and 0 from J, leaving 17 bases between them. Germline loops: CDR1 LGHNA, CDR2 YSLEER. The CDR3 has 16 amino acids.

The chain links TRBV11-2 to TRBJ2-3; the D gene is possibly TRBD2 (6 bases). The CDR3 runs to 15 residues. Germline assignment: CDR1 SGHAT and CDR2 FQNNGV. V was clipped by 5 bases and J by 0 bases, with 12 bases between them. The CDR3 bases are TGTGCCAGCAGCCCCGATGGGGGGAGCACAGATACGCAGTATTTT. Protein sequence: CASSPDGGSTDTQYF.

J is TRBJ1-4 and V is TRBV9; D gene ambiguous. Trimming took off 4 bases at V and 0 bases at J, with 7 bases between the two ends. CDR1 SGDLS and CDR2 YYNGEE come from the germline V gene. The CDR3 totals 14 residues. The CDR3 sequence: CASSRVATNEKLFF. DNA for the CDR3: TGTGCCAGCAGCAGGGTTGCAACTAATGAAAAACTGTTTTTT.

The rearrangement uses TRBV4-2 and TRBJ1-2; no firm D call. Between the trimmed V and J ends, which lost 0 bases and 5 bases, there was a span of 16 bases. The CDR3 runs to 16 residues. Germline assignment: CDR1 LGHNA and CDR2 YNFKEQ. This CDR3 is CASSQDRSRSAYGYTF. CDR3 coding DNA: TGTGCCAGCAGCCAAGATAGATCGCGGTCAGCATATGGCTACACCTTC.

This clone was seen more than once but under ten times. CDR3 nucleotide sequence: TGTGCCAGTAGTCCCGAACGCACAACTAATGAAAAACTGTTTTTT. It translates to CASSPERTTNEKLFF. The chain carries TRBV19 and TRBJ1-4; D is unresolved. V was cut by 5 bases and J by 0 bases, with 10 bases left in between. CDR1 is LNHDA, CDR2 SQIVND, per germline (reference sequence). This CDR3 comprises 15 residues.

The chain carries TRBV11-1 and TRBJ1-2; D perhaps matches TRBD1 (6 bases). Germline CDR1 is SGHAT and CDR2 is FQDESV (reference sequence). This CDR3 has 16 amino acids. Between the trimmed V and J ends, which lost 2 bases and 7 bases, there was a span of 20 bases. The CDR3 region is CASSLRPGAEGGGYTF. The CDR3, as DNA: TGTGCCAGCAGCTTACGCCCCGGGGCCGAAGGGGGTGGCTACACCTTC.

V and J are TRBV7-8 and TRBJ2-1; 8 bases are a match to TRBD1. Germline CDR1 and CDR2: SGHVS and FQNEAQ. The CDR3 has 15 residues. The V segment lost 3 bases and the J segment 6 bases; nucleotides outside the gene matches: 7. The CDR3, as DNA: TGTGCCAGCAGCTTCGACAGGGGAGGATCCAATGAGCAGTTCTTC. It encodes CASSFDRGGSNEQFF.

The V call is TRBV7-3, the J call TRBJ2-6; D remains unclear. This CDR3 contains 14 residues. The ends were cut back, 4 bases at V and 3 bases at J, with 7 bases in the middle. Germline CDR1 is SGHTA and CDR2 is FQGTGA. This chain's CDR3 is CASSYQGGANVLTF. The DNA for the CDR3 is TGTGCCAGCAGCTACCAAGGTGGGGCCAACGTCCTGACTTTC.

The rearrangement uses TRBV7-2 and TRBJ2-4, with TRBD1 as a possible D gene (5 bases). V shed 1 base and J shed 14 bases, with 12 bases lying between them. Germline V gene lookup returns CDR1 SGHTA and CDR2 FQGNSA. CDR3 length equals 12 residues. The CDR3 loop is CASSLGREEKYF. The CDR3 DNA reads as TGTGCCAGCAGCTTAGGCAGGGAAGAAAAGTACTTC.

The chain carries TRBV29-1 and TRBJ2-5; D uncertain. The V and J ends lost 4 bases and 5 bases respectively, with 5 bases between them. The CDR3 length is 10 residues. Germline lookup yields CDR1 SQVTM and CDR2 ANQGSEA. In nucleotides, the CDR3 is TGCAGCGTTGCTCGGGAGACCCAGTACTTC. Its protein product is CSVARETQYF.

The CDR3 region is CASSFHLGGEQFF. As DNA, the CDR3 is TGTGCCAGCAGCTTTCACCTAGGGGGGGAGCAGTTCTTC. The rearrangement uses TRBV7-3 and TRBJ2-1, with D perhaps TRBD1 or TRBD2 (6 bases each). Germline V lookup: CDR1 SGHTA, CDR2 FQGTGA. With 3 bases removed from V and 10 bases from J, the gap between germline ends came to 13 bases. The CDR3 consists of 13 residues. Full variable domain (missing parts from reference TRBV7-3 and TRBJ2-1): GAGVSQTPSNKVTEKGKYVELRCDPISGHTALYWYRQSLGQGPEFLIYFQGTGAADDSGLPNDRFFAVRPEGSVSTLKIQRTERGDSAVYLCASSFHLGGEQFFGPGTRLTVL.

This clone appeared a single time. The J gene is TRBJ1-2, the V gene TRBV7-9, with TRBD1 matching 11 bases. V dropped 0 bases and J dropped 4; count of bases not matched to a gene: 10. Germline CDR1 is SEHNR and CDR2 is FQNEAQ (reference sequence). This CDR3 has 18 amino acids. In nucleotides, the CDR3 is TGTGCCAGCAGCTTAGCGATGGGACAGGGGGGCCTCGGCTATGGCTACACCTTC. Its protein product is CASSLAMGQGGLGYGYTF.

This rearrangement joins TRBV5-1 to TRBJ2-5; no clear D. The CDR3 is 16 amino acids. V lost 1 base, J lost 2 bases, and 15 bases lay in between. The germline V gene encodes CDR1 SGHRS and CDR2 YFSETQ. CDR3: CASSLKPSQSQETQYF. CDR3 bases: TGCGCCAGCAGCTTGAAACCGTCCCAGTCACAAGAGACCCAGTACTTC.